One sample yielded the 11 T cell receptor beta chains listed below, sequenced in a study of spatial heterogeneity in lung cancer. As for time point: sample taken at primary tumor resection. Whole-study findings and limits: Higher tumor mutation counts went along with higher counts of expanded intratumoral alpha and beta TCRs.

TCRdb re-derived calls from the 5' RACE reads in MiXCR, one entry per CDR3 protein. The data show approximately 9,700 distinct CDR3 sequences, with around 8.7% seen just once and around 13% held by the top ten. Their antigen targets remain unknown. The sample in question was lung tumor tissue, obtained at surgery. These receptors all come from a female donor with early-stage non-small cell lung cancer.

This clonotype was seen at least ten times. The V call is TRBV6-1, the J call TRBJ1-3, with TRBD1 matching over 9 bases. With 5 bases clipped from V and 2 bases from J, the junction kept 4 bases outside the gene matches. Germline CDR1 and CDR2: MNHNS and SASEGT. CDR3 length equals 15 residues. The CDR3 spells CASSTWTGAGNTIYF. In nucleotides, the CDR3 is TGTGCCAGCAGTACATGGACAGGGGCTGGAAACACCATATATTTT.

This clonotype occurred many times. This chain connects TRBV11-3 to TRBJ2-7; the match to TRBD1 covers 11 bases. The germline gives CDR1 SGHNT, CDR2 YENEEA. Germline trimming cut 5 bases from V and 2 bases from J; bases unmatched to any gene: 5. This CDR3 spans 15 amino acids. The CDR3 nucleotides are TGTGCCAGCAGCCCGCCGGGACAGGGGGCCTACGAGCAGTACTTC. Translated: CASSPPGQGAYEQYF.

This clonotype was counted many times. The V and J genes are TRBV12-3 or TRBV12-4 and TRBJ2-2; TRBD2 might be the D (6 bases). This CDR3 is 14 amino acids long. The V end was cut by 7 bases, the J end by 3 bases, with 12 bases between. The CDR3 sequence is CASILWGDTGELFF. CDR3 nucleotides: TGTGCCAGCATCCTCTGGGGGGACACCGGGGAGCTGTTTTTT.

This clonotype was found many times. The chain carries TRBV12-3 or TRBV12-4 and TRBJ1-6; no reliable D call. This CDR3 region has 12 residues. Deletions cut 3 bases from V and 13 bases from J, with 10 bases between. The CDR3 sequence is CASSFGSQPLHF. CDR3 coding DNA: TGTGCCAGCAGTTTCGGGTCCCAGCCCCTCCACTTT.

In this sample, this clonotype is medium-sized (0.01 to 0.1%). The rearrangement joins TRBV4-1 to TRBJ1-1, with D possibly being TRBD1 (6 bases). The length of the CDR3 is 12 residues. V shed 1 base and J shed 10 bases, with 10 bases lying between them. Germline values: CDR1 MGHRA, CDR2 YSYEKL. The CDR3 DNA is TGCGCCAGCAGCCAAGGGGGAGGGGGAGCTTTCTTT. This codes for CASSQGGGGAFF.

This clonotype came up many times. This sequence joins TRBV6-2 or TRBV6-3 and TRBJ1-5; D is unresolved. V was shortened by 2 bases and J by 3 bases, with 2 bases between the two germline ends. CDR1 and CDR2 from the germline V gene are MNHEY and SVGEGT. CDR3 length: 12 residues. The CDR3 DNA follows: TGTGCCAGCAGTTACGCCAATCAGCCCCAGCATTTT. It translates to CASSYANQPQHF.

In its sample, this clonotype is medium-sized. The chain employs TRBV2 and TRBJ2-5; no clear D. The CDR3 is 11 amino acids. Trimming took off 3 bases at V and 5 bases at J, with 4 bases between the two ends. CDR1 is SNHLY, CDR2 FYNNEI, per germline. CDR3 sequence reads: CASSDRETQYF. DNA of the CDR3: TGTGCCAGCAGTGATAGGGAGACCCAGTACTTC.

The chain carries TRBV4-1 and TRBJ1-2; TRBD1 aligns across 8 bases. Germline CDR1 MGHRA, CDR2 YSYEKL. The V segment lost 0 bases and the J segment 4 bases; nucleotides outside the gene matches: 10. This CDR3 region has 17 residues. CDR3 DNA sequence: TGCGCCAGCAGCCAAGATAGGGGACAGGTTTCCTCCTATGGCTACACCTTC. It translates to CASSQDRGQVSSYGYTF.

This clonotype was recorded a few times. The CDR3 nucleotides read TGCGCCAGCAGCTTGAGAACAATGAACACTGAAGCTTTCTTT. Translated, it gives CASSLRTMNTEAFF. The chain is built from TRBV5-1 and TRBJ1-1; D unresolved. Per germline, CDR1 SGHRS and CDR2 YFSETQ. V was cut by 1 base and J by 0 bases, with 7 bases left in between. This CDR3 has 14 amino acids.

This clonotype was detected many times. The chain's CDR3 is CASSDLGQGRPKLFF. For the CDR3, the DNA is TGCGCCAGCAGTGACTTGGGACAGGGAAGGCCGAAGCTGTTTTTT. This rearrangement joins TRBV10-1 to TRBJ2-2; 9 bases align to TRBD1. Germline values: CDR1 WNHNN, CDR2 SYGVQD (reference sequence). V trimming: 3 bases; J trimming: 12 bases; junction bases outside the gene matches: 11. The CDR3 length is 15 residues.

This clonotype was recorded a few times. The chain combines TRBV5-1 with TRBJ1-5, with 8 bases lining up with TRBD1. The germline V gene has CDR1 SGHRS and CDR2 YFSETQ. Trimming took 0 bases from V and 7 from J; bases not matched to a gene: 6. The CDR3 covers 15 residues. The CDR3 region has the DNA TGCGCCAGCAGCTTGGACAGGGGGGAGGACCAGCCCCAGCATTTT. This sequence encodes CASSLDRGEDQPQHF.